These 21 T cell receptor beta chains were all obtained from the same sample, sequenced in a study of blood T cell repertoires in COVID-19. Assay used: immunoSEQ multiplex PCR; TCRdb lists only in-frame clones, some missing. Of about 70,000 clones in the sample, roughly 73% were seen once. The sample consisted of peripheral blood. All receptors come from a woman aged 55-70 years with acute or convalescent COVID-19.

This sequence joins TRBV5-1 and TRBJ2-7; TRBD1 is a possible D gene (5 bases). Germline V gene sequence: CDR1 SGHRS, CDR2 YFSETQ. The germline V and J ends were trimmed by 0 bases and 0 bases, with 10 bases remaining between them. The CDR3 sequence is 15 residues long. CDR3 bases: TGCGCCAGCAGCTTGGGGGGCAGAGGCTCCTACGAGCAGTACTTC. As protein: CASSLGGRGSYEQYF.

V usage is TRBV19 and J usage is TRBJ1-1, with D unclear. V was cut by 10 bases and J by 5 bases, with 17 bases left in between. The V gene's germline CDR1 is LNHDA and CDR2 SQIVND (reference sequence). This CDR3 is 13 amino acids long. The CDR3 loop is CATYYHASTEAFF. CDR3 DNA sequence: TGTGCCACCTACTATCATGCGAGTACTGAAGCTTTCTTT.

The chain joins TRBV27 to TRBJ2-1, with D perhaps matching TRBD2 (6 bases). V was pared by 3 bases and J by 0 bases, with 6 bases between. In germline, CDR1 is MNHEY, CDR2 SMNVEV (reference sequence). The CDR3 totals 14 residues. This chain's CDR3 is CASSFGSSYNEQFF. In nucleotides, the CDR3 is TGTGCCAGCAGTTTCGGGAGCTCCTACAATGAGCAGTTCTTC.

The chain links TRBV5-5 to TRBJ2-7; 10 positions match TRBD1. Germline V gene data show CDR1 as SGHKS and CDR2 as YYEKEE (reference sequence). CDR3 length: 14 amino acids. V was clipped by 4 bases and J by 6 bases; unmatched bases: 7. This CDR3 is CASSQTGGEGEQYF. CDR3 nucleotides: TGTGCCAGCAGCCAGACAGGGGGCGAGGGCGAGCAGTACTTC.

The genes are TRBV7-9 and TRBJ1-5, with D perhaps matching TRBD1 (6 bases). CDR1 SEHNR and CDR2 FQNEAQ come from the germline V gene (reference sequence). V gave up 5 bases and J gave up 5 bases, with 19 bases separating them. This CDR3 comprises 16 residues. This CDR3 reads CASSPLGGQTYQPQHF. The CDR3 region has the DNA TGTGCCAGCAGCCCCCTCGGGGGGCAAACCTATCAGCCCCAGCATTTT.

Here the CDR3 DNA reads TGTGCCAGCAGCTCGCCCACAGGGGTGGCCACTGAAGCTTTCTTT. This translates into CASSSPTGVATEAFF. V usage is TRBV7-9 and J usage is TRBJ1-1, with 7 bases fitting TRBD1. CDR1 SEHNR and CDR2 FQNEAQ come from the germline V gene (reference sequence). The CDR3 runs to 15 residues. With V trimmed by 4 bases and J by 4 bases, 9 bases remained unmatched.

This chain uses TRBV27 with TRBJ2-6; 7 nucleotides align to TRBD2. Germline CDR1 is MNHEY and CDR2 is SMNVEV (reference sequence). Losses at the gene ends were 7 bases for V and 0 bases for J; bases not matched to a gene: 15. The length of the CDR3 is 19 residues. The chain's CDR3 is CASMWRGSGPLSGANVLTF. The CDR3 nucleotides are TGTGCCAGCATGTGGAGGGGTAGCGGGCCCCTCTCTGGGGCCAACGTCCTGACTTTC.

This chain links TRBV7-9 with TRBJ1-2; TRBD1 agrees at 7 bases. The CDR3 covers 13 residues. V trimming: 5 bases; J trimming: 6 bases; junction bases outside the gene matches: 6. CDR1 is SEHNR, CDR2 FQNEAQ, per germline (reference sequence). CDR3 region: CASSGRTGDGYTF. As DNA, the CDR3 is TGTGCCAGCAGCGGAAGGACAGGAGATGGCTACACCTTC.

This clone occurred once. The J gene is TRBJ2-7, the V gene TRBV7-9; TRBD2 might be the D (5 bases). Per germline, CDR1 SEHNR and CDR2 FQNEAQ (reference sequence). This CDR3 spans 15 amino acids. V was clipped by 0 bases and J by 3 bases, with 12 bases between them. The CDR3 coding sequence is TGTGCCAGCAGCTTAGCCAGCGGACTTCACTACGAGCAGTACTTC. It codes for CASSLASGLHYEQYF.

This sequence joins TRBV4-1 and TRBJ1-1; no reliable D call. The germline V and J ends were trimmed by 0 bases and 0 bases, with 5 bases remaining between them. The V gene's germline CDR1 is MGHRA and CDR2 YSYEKL. CDR3 length: 14 amino acids. This CDR3 is CASSQESLNTEAFF. CDR3 sequence (DNA): TGCGCCAGCAGCCAAGAGAGTTTGAACACTGAAGCTTTCTTT.

V gene TRBV2 combines with J gene TRBJ1-5, with a tentative D call TRBD1 (6 bases). V lost 6 bases and J 1 base, leaving 10 bases between the germline ends. CDR1 is SNHLY, CDR2 FYNNEI, per germline. This CDR3 has 14 residues. The CDR3 DNA is TGTGCCAGCAGCCCTACAGGGAGCAATCAGCCCCAGCATTTT. It is translated as CASSPTGSNQPQHF. Together with reference TRBV2 and TRBJ1-5, the CDR3 gives the full variable domain: EPEVTQTPSHQVTQMGQEVILRCVPISNHLYFYWYRQILGQKVEFLVSFYNNEISEKSEIFDDQFSVERPDGSNFTLKIRSTKLEDSAMYFCASSPTGSNQPQHFGDGTRLSIL.

The chain has TRBV29-1 and TRBJ2-3; the match to TRBD2 covers 8 bases. CDR3 size: 12 residues. J gave up 3 bases and V 8 bases, and 4 bases lay outside the gene matches. Germline assignment: CDR1 SQVTM and CDR2 ANQGSEA. CDR3 protein: CSSGLATDTQYF. DNA of the CDR3: TGCAGCAGTGGACTAGCAACAGATACGCAGTATTTT.

This chain joins TRBV12-3 or TRBV12-4 and TRBJ2-1; no definite D call. The V end was cut by 2 bases, the J end by 16 bases, with 15 bases between. The CDR3 is made up of 12 amino acids. DNA for the CDR3: TGTGCCAGCAGTTTAAGGCAGGAAGGAATCTTCTTC. Encoded protein: CASSLRQEGIFF.

This clone was seen once. The chain has TRBV7-3 and TRBJ2-2; D not certain. The V gene lost 1 base and the J gene lost 4 bases, with 16 bases spanning the gap. The CDR3 length is 17 residues. Per germline, CDR1 SGHTA and CDR2 FQGTGA. For the CDR3, the DNA is TGTGCCAGCAGCTTAAGTGCCCCTGGCTTGATCACCGGGGAGCTGTTTTTT. Translated: CASSLSAPGLITGELFF.

This sequence joins TRBV7-8 and TRBJ1-6; 9 bases agree with TRBD1. From germline, CDR1 is SGHVS and CDR2 FQNEAQ. V shed 5 bases, J shed 3 bases, and the junction held 5 bases outside the gene matches. The CDR3 length is 16 residues. Written as DNA, the CDR3 is TGTGCCAGCAGCCCGGGACAGGGCCTCTATAATTCACCCCTCCACTTT. This translates into CASSPGQGLYNSPLHF.

The V gene is TRBV5-5, the J gene TRBJ2-5; 10 bases fit TRBD2. The ends lost 5 bases at V and 5 bases at J; junction bases unmatched: 12. The length of the CDR3 is 16 residues. CDR1 and CDR2 (germline): SGHKS, YYEKEE (reference sequence). The CDR3 DNA sequence: TGTGCCAGCAGGCCCCAAGAGCGGGGGGGCGCGGAGACCCAGTACTTC. Residues: CASRPQERGGAETQYF.

This chain links TRBV12-5 with TRBJ2-6; 9 bases match TRBD1. The germline V gene encodes CDR1 LGHNT and CDR2 FRNRAP. Trimming cost V 3 bases and J 1 base; bases outside gene matches: 7. The CDR3 extends over 18 amino acids. The CDR3 DNA sequence: TGTGCTAGTGGTTTTTTACAGGGGGCATTGTCTGGGGCCAACGTCCTGACTTTC. It codes for CASGFLQGALSGANVLTF.

The CDR3 loop reads CASSPGLARSYEQYF. CDR3 in DNA: TGCGCCAGCAGCCCCGGACTAGCGAGATCCTACGAGCAGTACTTC. The V and J genes are TRBV4-1 and TRBJ2-7, with 9 bases aligning to TRBD2. This CDR3 spans 15 amino acids. In germline, CDR1 is MGHRA, CDR2 YSYEKL. Trimming cost V 4 bases and J 1 base; bases outside gene matches: 5.

The chain recombines TRBV29-1 with TRBJ1-1; TRBD1 might be the D (6 bases). Germline CDR1 reads SQVTM; CDR2 reads ANQGSEA. The CDR3 runs 13 residues. V was cut by 6 bases and J by 0 bases, with 11 bases left in between. The CDR3 sequence: CSVKTGMNTEAFF. The CDR3 bases are TGCAGCGTCAAGACAGGTATGAACACTGAAGCTTTCTTT.

The V call is TRBV2, the J call TRBJ1-1; possibly TRBD1 for D (6 bases). This CDR3 has 13 residues. Germline V gene lookup returns CDR1 SNHLY and CDR2 FYNNEI. The V and J ends lost 5 bases and 2 bases respectively, with 9 bases between them. The CDR3 region is CASSQQGNTEAFF. The CDR3 coding sequence is TGTGCCAGCAGTCAACAGGGAAACACTGAAGCTTTCTTT.

V usage is TRBV2 and J usage is TRBJ1-6, with no clear D. Germline V lookup: CDR1 SNHLY, CDR2 FYNNEI. Trimming shortened V by 1 base and J by 10 bases, and 11 bases separated the two germline ends. The CDR3 is made up of 14 amino acids. The CDR3 loop reads CASSEGGVGSPLHF. Written as DNA, the CDR3 is TGTGCCAGCAGTGAAGGTGGAGTTGGATCACCCCTCCACTTT.